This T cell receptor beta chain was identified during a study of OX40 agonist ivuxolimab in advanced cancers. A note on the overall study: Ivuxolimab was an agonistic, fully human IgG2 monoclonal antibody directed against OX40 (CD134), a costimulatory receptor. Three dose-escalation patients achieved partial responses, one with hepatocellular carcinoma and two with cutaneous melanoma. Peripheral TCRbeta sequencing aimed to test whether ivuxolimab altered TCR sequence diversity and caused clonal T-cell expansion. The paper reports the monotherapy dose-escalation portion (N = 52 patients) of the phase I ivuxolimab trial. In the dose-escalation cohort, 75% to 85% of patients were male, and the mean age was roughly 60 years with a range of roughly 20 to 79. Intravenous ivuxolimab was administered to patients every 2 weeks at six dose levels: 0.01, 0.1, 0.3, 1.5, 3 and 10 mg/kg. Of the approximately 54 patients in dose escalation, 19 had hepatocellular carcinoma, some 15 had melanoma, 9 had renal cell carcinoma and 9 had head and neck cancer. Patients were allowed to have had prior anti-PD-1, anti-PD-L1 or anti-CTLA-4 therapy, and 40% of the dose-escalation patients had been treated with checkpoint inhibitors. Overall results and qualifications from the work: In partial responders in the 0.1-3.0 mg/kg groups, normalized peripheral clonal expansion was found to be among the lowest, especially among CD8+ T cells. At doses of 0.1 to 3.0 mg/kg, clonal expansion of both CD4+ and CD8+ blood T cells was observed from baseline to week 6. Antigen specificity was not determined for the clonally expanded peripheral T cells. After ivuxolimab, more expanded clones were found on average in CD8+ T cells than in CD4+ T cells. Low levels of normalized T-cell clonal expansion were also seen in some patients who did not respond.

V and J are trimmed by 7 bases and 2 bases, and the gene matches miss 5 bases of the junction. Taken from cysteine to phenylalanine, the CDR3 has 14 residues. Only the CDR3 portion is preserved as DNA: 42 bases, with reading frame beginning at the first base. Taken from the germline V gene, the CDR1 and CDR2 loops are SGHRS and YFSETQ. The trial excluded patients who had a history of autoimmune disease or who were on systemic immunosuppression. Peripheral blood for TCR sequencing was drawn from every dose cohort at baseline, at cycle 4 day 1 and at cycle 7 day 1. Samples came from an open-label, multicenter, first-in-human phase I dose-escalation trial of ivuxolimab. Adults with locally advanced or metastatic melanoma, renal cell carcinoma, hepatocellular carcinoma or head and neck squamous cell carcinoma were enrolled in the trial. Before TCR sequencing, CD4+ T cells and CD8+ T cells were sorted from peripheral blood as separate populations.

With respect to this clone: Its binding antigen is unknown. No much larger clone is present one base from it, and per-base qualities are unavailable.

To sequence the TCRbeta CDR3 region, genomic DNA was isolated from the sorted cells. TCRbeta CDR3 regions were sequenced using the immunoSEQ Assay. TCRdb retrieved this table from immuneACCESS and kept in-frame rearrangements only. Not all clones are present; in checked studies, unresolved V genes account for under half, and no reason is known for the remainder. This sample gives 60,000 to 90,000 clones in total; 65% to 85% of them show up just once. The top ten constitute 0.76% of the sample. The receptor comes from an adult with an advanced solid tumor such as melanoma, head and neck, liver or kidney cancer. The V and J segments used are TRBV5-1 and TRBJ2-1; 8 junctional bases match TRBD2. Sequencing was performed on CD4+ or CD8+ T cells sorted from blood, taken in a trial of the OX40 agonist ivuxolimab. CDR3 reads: CASHAGGAYNEQFF. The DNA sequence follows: TGCGCCAGCCACGCGGGGGGCGCCTACAATGAGCAGTTCTTC.